The sequence of this T cell receptor (beta chain) was determined in a study of blood T cell repertoires in COVID-19. Study as a whole: Both acute and convalescent COVID-19 samples were obtained from the United States, Italy and Spain. T cells, B-cell-depleted T cells, or PBMCs supplied cDNA or gDNA.

The CDR3 extends over 18 amino acids. V shed 5 bases and J shed 0 bases, with 20 bases lying between them. Germline CDR1 and CDR2: MNHEY and SMNVEV (reference sequence). Some clones are missing from TCRdb's copy, which holds only in-frame ones; the method was immunoSEQ multiplex PCR. The data show over 110,000 clones, 65% to 90% seen once. This rearrangement joins TRBV27 to TRBJ1-5; D may be TRBD1 (5 bases). The origin of this receptor is a human donor in a cohort sampled during active COVID-19. The sequencing input was peripheral blood. CDR3 DNA sequence: TGTGCCAGCAGTATTCGCCAGCCCGGGACTAATAGCAATCAGCCCCAGCATTTT. Translating it yields CASSIRQPGTNSNQPQHF.